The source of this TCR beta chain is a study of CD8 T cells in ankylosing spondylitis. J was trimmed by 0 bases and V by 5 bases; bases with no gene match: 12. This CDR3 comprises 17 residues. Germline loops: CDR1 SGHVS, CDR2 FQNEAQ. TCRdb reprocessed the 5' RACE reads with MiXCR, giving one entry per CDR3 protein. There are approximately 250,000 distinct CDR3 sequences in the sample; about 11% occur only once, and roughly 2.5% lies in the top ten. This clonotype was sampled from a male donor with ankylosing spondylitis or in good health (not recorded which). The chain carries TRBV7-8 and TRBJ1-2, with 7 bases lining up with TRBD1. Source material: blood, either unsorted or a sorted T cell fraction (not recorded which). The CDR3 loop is CASSRDRVPTSNYGYTF. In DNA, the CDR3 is TGTGCCAGCAGCCGCGACAGGGTCCCAACCTCTAACTATGGCTACACCTTC.